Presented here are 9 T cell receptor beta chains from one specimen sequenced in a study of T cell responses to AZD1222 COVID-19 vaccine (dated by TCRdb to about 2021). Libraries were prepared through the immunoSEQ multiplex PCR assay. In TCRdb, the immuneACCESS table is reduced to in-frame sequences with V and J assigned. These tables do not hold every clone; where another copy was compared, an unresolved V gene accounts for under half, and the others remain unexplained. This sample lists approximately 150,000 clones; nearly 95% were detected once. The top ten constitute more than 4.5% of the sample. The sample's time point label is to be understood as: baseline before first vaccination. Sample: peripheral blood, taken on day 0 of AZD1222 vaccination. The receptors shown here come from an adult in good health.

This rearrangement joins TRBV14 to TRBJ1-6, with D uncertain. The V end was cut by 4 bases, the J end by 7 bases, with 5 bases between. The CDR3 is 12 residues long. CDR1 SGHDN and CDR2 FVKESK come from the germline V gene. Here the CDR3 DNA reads TGTGCCAGCAGCCCACCCAATTCACCCCTCCACTTT. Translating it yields CASSPPNSPLHF.

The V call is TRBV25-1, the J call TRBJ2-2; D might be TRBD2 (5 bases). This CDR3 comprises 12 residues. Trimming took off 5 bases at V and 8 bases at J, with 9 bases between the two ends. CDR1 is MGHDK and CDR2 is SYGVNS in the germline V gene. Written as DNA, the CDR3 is TGTGCCAGCAGTAAATGGACTGGGGAGCTGTTTTTT. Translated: CASSKWTGELFF.

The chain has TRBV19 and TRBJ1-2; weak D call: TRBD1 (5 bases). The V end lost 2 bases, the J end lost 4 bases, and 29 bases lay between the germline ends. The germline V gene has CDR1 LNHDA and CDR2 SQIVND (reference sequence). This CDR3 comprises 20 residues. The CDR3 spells CASSIYWVGEPGARGYGYTF. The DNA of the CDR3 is TGTGCCAGTAGTATATACTGGGTAGGGGAGCCAGGAGCACGGGGCTATGGCTACACCTTC.

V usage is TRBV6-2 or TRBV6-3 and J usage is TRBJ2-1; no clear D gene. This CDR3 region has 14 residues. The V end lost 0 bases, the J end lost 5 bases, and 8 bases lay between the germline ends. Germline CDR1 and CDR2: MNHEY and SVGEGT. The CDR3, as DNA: TGTGCCAGCAGTTACTCGACTCTGAACAATGAGCAGTTCTTC. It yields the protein CASSYSTLNNEQFF.

The CDR3 sequence is CASRGALGYTF. CDR3 coding DNA: TGTGCCAGCCGGGGTGCCTTAGGCTACACCTTC. The chain is built from TRBV12-3 or TRBV12-4 and TRBJ1-2; D is unclear. The CDR3 totals 11 residues. V lost 8 bases to trimming and J lost 8 bases, with 12 bases between them.

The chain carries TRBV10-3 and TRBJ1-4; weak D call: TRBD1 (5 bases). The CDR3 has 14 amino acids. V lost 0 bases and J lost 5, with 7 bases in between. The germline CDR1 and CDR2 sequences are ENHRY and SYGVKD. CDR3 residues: CAISESDTNEKLFF. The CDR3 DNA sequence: TGTGCCATCAGTGAGTCGGACACAAATGAAAAACTGTTTTTT.

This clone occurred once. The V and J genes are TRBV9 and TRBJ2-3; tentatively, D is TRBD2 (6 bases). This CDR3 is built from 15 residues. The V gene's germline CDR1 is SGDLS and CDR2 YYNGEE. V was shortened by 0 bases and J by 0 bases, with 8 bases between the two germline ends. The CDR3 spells CASSVAGSSTDTQYF. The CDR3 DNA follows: TGTGCCAGCAGCGTAGCCGGGAGTAGCACAGATACGCAGTATTTT.

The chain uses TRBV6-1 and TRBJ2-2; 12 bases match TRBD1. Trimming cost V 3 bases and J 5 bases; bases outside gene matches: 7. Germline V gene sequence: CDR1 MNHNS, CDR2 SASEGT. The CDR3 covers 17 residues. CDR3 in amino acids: CASSDPGTGGGTGELFF. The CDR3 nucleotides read TGTGCCAGCAGTGACCCCGGGACAGGGGGCGGGACCGGGGAGCTGTTTTTT.

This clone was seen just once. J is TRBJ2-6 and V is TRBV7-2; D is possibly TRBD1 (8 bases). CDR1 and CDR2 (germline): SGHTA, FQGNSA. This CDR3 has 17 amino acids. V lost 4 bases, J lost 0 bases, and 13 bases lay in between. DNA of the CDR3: TGTGCCAGCAGCTCACACAGGGGGGGCTCTGGGGCCAACGTCCTGACTTTC. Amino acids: CASSSHRGGSGANVLTF.